The clone carrying this T cell receptor (beta chain) was counted a single time. This sample is drawn from a study of control samples from healthy donors and cancer patients. Generated by immunoSEQ multiplex PCR, the TCRdb table keeps only in-frame clones and is missing some. The sample yields fewer than 100,000 clones, around 80% seen once. In germline, CDR1 is MGHRA, CDR2 YSYEKL. The V and J ends lost 0 bases and 4 bases, in that order; junction bases with no gene match: 5. This CDR3 region has 16 residues. The chain joins TRBV4-1 to TRBJ2-5; 10 nucleotides line up with TRBD2. The source is a woman in her sixties or seventies in good health. Material for sequencing was blood. The DNA for the CDR3 is TGCGCCAGCAGCCAAGAGGGACTAGCGACCTTAGAGACCCAGTACTTC. Protein: CASSQEGLATLETQYF.